Below, 9 T cell receptor beta chains from the same sample are listed, as sequenced in a study of T cell responses to AZD1222 COVID-19 vaccine. TCRdb keeps only in-frame clones here, not all; method: immunoSEQ multiplex PCR. The sample includes about 130,000 clones, roughly 89% seen only once; the top ten take roughly 6.3%. This sample comprised peripheral blood, obtained on day 0 of AZD1222 vaccination. These receptors all come from an adult in good health.

As concerns this clone: The sample contains more than one DNA sequence encoding this CDR3. The chain combines TRBV5-6 with TRBJ2-1; D call uncertain. The CDR3 covers 11 residues. The V end lost 1 base, the J end lost 7 bases, and 3 bases lay between the germline ends. The germline CDR1 and CDR2 sequences are SGHDT and YYEEEE. The CDR3 DNA is TGTGCCAGCAGCTTGCGGAATGAGCAGTTCTTC. Its protein is CASSLRNEQFF. The full variable domain, rest sourced from reference TRBV5-6 and TRBJ2-1, is DAGVTQSPTHLIKTRGQQVTLRCSPKSGHDTVSWYQQALGQGPQFIFQYYEEEERQRGNFPDRFSGHQFPNYSSELNVNALLLGDSALYLCASSLRNEQFFGPGTRLTVL.

This clone was counted a single time. The gene calls are TRBV2 and TRBJ1-2; D ambiguous. CDR1 SNHLY and CDR2 FYNNEI come from the germline V gene. The V gene lost 7 bases and the J gene lost 3 bases, with 9 bases spanning the gap. The CDR3 sequence is 12 residues long. The CDR3 protein is CASTADHYGYTF. The CDR3 DNA reads as TGTGCCAGCACCGCCGACCACTATGGCTACACCTTC.

This CDR3 reads CASSYSGVASDTQYF. The CDR3 bases are TGTGCCAGCAGTTACTCAGGTGTAGCGAGCGATACGCAGTATTTT. The chain carries TRBV6-5 and TRBJ2-3; D possibly corresponds to TRBD2 (5 bases). The V and J ends lost 0 bases and 6 bases respectively, with 13 bases between them. The CDR3 runs to 15 residues. Germline-derived CDR1 and CDR2 are MNHEY and SVGAGI.

The J gene is TRBJ1-4, the V gene TRBV3-1 (or the pseudogene TRBV3-2), with D maybe TRBD1 (5 bases). This CDR3 region has 19 residues. Germline V lookup: CDR1 LGHDT, CDR2 YNNKEL (reference sequence). V lost 0 bases to trimming and J lost 3 bases, with 20 bases between them. The CDR3 DNA reads TGTGCCAGCAGCCAAGACCCACATCGAAGGCAGGGACCTAATGAAAAACTGTTTTTT. Residues: CASSQDPHRRQGPNEKLFF.

V is TRBV5-4 and J is TRBJ1-5; D gene unclear. The CDR3 is 12 amino acids. CDR1 and CDR2 (germline): SGHNT, YYREEE (reference sequence). With 2 bases removed from V and 3 bases from J, the gap between germline ends came to 3 bases. The CDR3 protein is CASSFNNQPQHF. The CDR3 DNA reads TGTGCCAGCAGCTTTAACAATCAGCCCCAGCATTTT. Together with reference TRBV5-4 and TRBJ1-5, the CDR3 gives the full variable domain: ETGVTQSPTHLIKTRGQQVTLRCSSQSGHNTVSWYQQALGQGPQFIFQYYREEENGRGNFPPRFSGLQFPNYSSELNVNALELDDSALYLCASSFNNQPQHFGDGTRLSIL.

J is TRBJ2-5 and V is TRBV7-9; 7 bases agree with TRBD1. This CDR3 spans 14 amino acids. The ends lost 5 bases at V and 2 bases at J; junction bases unmatched: 5. Germline CDR1 and CDR2: SEHNR and FQNEAQ (reference sequence). The CDR3 DNA follows: TGTGCCAGCAGCGTTTACAGGGGTCAAGAGACCCAGTACTTC. It specifies CASSVYRGQETQYF.

The gene calls are TRBV7-2 and TRBJ1-3; D not resolved. The germline V gene encodes CDR1 SGHTA and CDR2 FQGNSA. Trimming took 5 bases from V and 0 from J, leaving 11 bases between them. The CDR3 totals 15 residues. In DNA, the CDR3 is TGTGCCAGCAGCGCCTCACGGATCTCTGGAAACACCATATATTTT. Its protein is CASSASRISGNTIYF.

The chain links TRBV7-9 to TRBJ1-1; no clear D. This CDR3 is built from 13 residues. Germline CDR1 SEHNR, CDR2 FQNEAQ (reference sequence). Trimming left V 5 bases short and J 0 bases short, with 7 bases between. The DNA for the CDR3 is TGTGCCAGCAGCGAGTCGGTGAACACTGAAGCTTTCTTT. Translating gives CASSESVNTEAFF.

This chain uses TRBV7-9 with TRBJ1-5; 7 bases are a match to TRBD1. Unmatched junction bases numbered 8, after V lost 6 bases and J lost 3 bases. The CDR3 is 15 residues long. In germline, CDR1 is SEHNR, CDR2 FQNEAQ (reference sequence). CDR3 amino acids: CASSLQGQLNQPQHF. Here the CDR3 DNA reads TGTGCCAGCAGTCTACAGGGACAGCTCAATCAGCCCCAGCATTTT.